These 10 T cell receptor beta chains share one sample of origin, sequenced in a study of cytomegalovirus exposure and HLA in healthy donors. With 60 Vbeta and 13 Jbeta primers, the PCR was carried out. The method was immunoSEQ multiplex PCR; TCRdb's version includes in-frame clones alone and lacks a portion of them. Of roughly 190,000 clones listed, over 60% were seen once; the top ten hold approximately 4.8%. The sequenced sample was PBMCs. Receptors were obtained from a man aged 25 to 40 in good health and CMV-seropositive.

This clone has a handful of counts. J is TRBJ2-7 and V is TRBV30; TRBD2 matches 9 bases. The V segment lost 8 bases and the J segment 2 bases; nucleotides outside the gene matches: 4. The CDR3 has 12 amino acids. CDR1 is GTSNPN, CDR2 SVGIG, per germline (reference sequence). In nucleotides, the CDR3 is TGTGCCGTCAGCGGGGGGCCCTACGAGCAGTACTTC. Encoded protein: CAVSGGPYEQYF. Full variable domain (outside the CDR3, taken from reference TRBV30 and TRBJ2-7): SQTIHQWPATLVQPVGSPLSLECTVEGTSNPNLYWYRQAAGRGLQLLFYSVGIGQISSEVPQNLSASRPQDRQFILSSKKLLLSDSGFYLCAVSGGPYEQYFGPGTRLTVT.

The genes are TRBV5-1 and TRBJ2-2; 7 bases are shared with TRBD1. This CDR3 is 14 amino acids long. The germline V gene encodes CDR1 SGHRS and CDR2 YFSETQ. V was pared by 4 bases and J by 8 bases, with 8 bases of the junction left unmatched. The CDR3, as DNA: TGCGCCAGCAGCCCGGGACAGCGGAATGGGGAGCTGTTTTTT. Translating it yields CASSPGQRNGELFF.

This rearrangement joins TRBV7-2 to TRBJ2-5; TRBD1 agrees at 8 bases. The V and J ends lost 1 base and 5 bases, in that order; junction bases with no gene match: 3. This CDR3 comprises 14 residues. CDR1 SGHTA and CDR2 FQGNSA come from the germline V gene. Written as DNA, the CDR3 is TGTGCCAGCAGCTTAGGCAGGGGGCGGGAGACCCAGTACTTC. This codes for CASSLGRGRETQYF.

The chain links TRBV11-2 to TRBJ2-7; 8 bases line up with TRBD2. The CDR3 covers 16 residues. Germline assignment: CDR1 SGHAT and CDR2 FQNNGV. Trimming cost V 3 bases and J 4 bases; bases outside gene matches: 11. The chain's CDR3 is CASSLSSGGYFYEQYF. The DNA for the CDR3 is TGTGCCAGCAGCTTGTCATCGGGAGGGTATTTTTACGAGCAGTACTTC.

The table lists this clone with a count of one. The chain joins TRBV9 to TRBJ2-5; D ambiguous. The ends were cut back, 0 bases at V and 1 base at J, with 13 bases in the middle. Germline V gene lookup returns CDR1 SGDLS and CDR2 YYNGEE. The CDR3 loop spans 16 amino acids. The CDR3, as DNA: TGTGCCAGCAGCGTAGACGGTCGATATCTCCAAGAGACCCAGTACTTC. It encodes CASSVDGRYLQETQYF. The full variable domain, with the rest looked up from reference TRBV9 and TRBJ2-5, is DSGVTQTPKHLITATGQRVTLRCSPRSGDLSVYWYQQSLDQGLQFLIQYYNGEERAKGNILERFSAQQFPDLHSELNLSSLELGDSALYFCASSVDGRYLQETQYFGPGTRLLVL.

V gene TRBV5-1 combines with J gene TRBJ2-5, with D possibly matching TRBD2 (5 bases). The tail of the sequence fits TRBJ2-7 better, so the J call may be wrong. The length of the CDR3 is 13 residues. In germline, CDR1 is SGHRS, CDR2 YFSETQ. The CDR3 nucleotides are TGCGCCAGCAGCTTGGGGACTGACTACGAGCAGTACTTC. As protein: CASSLGTDYEQYF.

This clone was found a few times. The chain couples TRBV2 to TRBJ2-7; 10 bases are shared with TRBD1. Germline values: CDR1 SNHLY, CDR2 FYNNEI. This CDR3 has 15 residues. V trimming: 5 bases; J trimming: 4 bases; junction bases outside the gene matches: 8. The CDR3 loop is CASSSEDRGGYEQYF. CDR3 DNA: TGTGCCAGCAGTTCCGAGGACAGGGGGGGATACGAGCAGTACTTC.

This rearrangement joins TRBV19 to TRBJ1-2; 10 nucleotides align to TRBD1. The germline V gene encodes CDR1 LNHDA and CDR2 SQIVND (reference sequence). The J segment lost 7 bases and the V segment lost 5 bases, leaving 4 bases of the junction unmatched. The CDR3 spans 13 residues. The CDR3 is CASSWDRGLGYTF. As DNA, the CDR3 is TGTGCCAGTAGTTGGGACAGGGGCCTTGGCTACACCTTC.

The chain uses TRBV2 and TRBJ1-1, with a tentative D call TRBD1 (5 bases). Trimming left V 8 bases short and J 0 bases short, with 19 bases between. The CDR3 contains 16 residues. CDR1 is SNHLY, CDR2 FYNNEI, per germline. The CDR3 sequence: CASLTARGSMNTEAFF. The CDR3 nucleotides read TGTGCCAGCTTAACTGCGCGGGGCAGCATGAACACTGAAGCTTTCTTT.

The V gene is TRBV27, the J gene TRBJ2-1; 10 positions agree with TRBD2. CDR3 length: 16 residues. Trimming took 2 bases from V and 9 from J; bases not matched to a gene: 10. CDR1 and CDR2 (germline): MNHEY, SMNVEV (reference sequence). CDR3 region: CASSLAPAGGRIEQFF. CDR3 DNA sequence: TGTGCCAGCAGTTTAGCCCCAGCGGGGGGGCGAATTGAGCAGTTCTTC.